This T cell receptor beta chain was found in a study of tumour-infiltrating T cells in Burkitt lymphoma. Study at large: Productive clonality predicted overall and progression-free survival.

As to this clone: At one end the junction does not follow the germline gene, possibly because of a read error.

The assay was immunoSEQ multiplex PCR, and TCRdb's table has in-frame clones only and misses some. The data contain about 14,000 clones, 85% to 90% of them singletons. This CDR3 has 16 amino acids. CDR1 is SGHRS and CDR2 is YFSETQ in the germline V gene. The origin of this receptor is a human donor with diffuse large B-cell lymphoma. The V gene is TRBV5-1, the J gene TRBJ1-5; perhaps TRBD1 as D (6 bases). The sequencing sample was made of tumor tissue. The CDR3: CVSSLGSGAEGQPQHF. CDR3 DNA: TGCGTCAGCAGCTTGGGGTCAGGGGCCGAGGGTCAGCCCCAGCATTTT.